One T cell receptor (beta chain) is described in this entry. The data are from a study of shared T cell receptors in the human thymus. Sequencing used immunoSEQ multiplex PCR; TCRdb keeps in-frame clones, though not all of them. Found here are some 660,000 clones, approximately 87% of them singletons; the top ten hold over 0.008%. Trimming left V 2 bases short and J 13 bases short, with 12 bases between. Per germline, CDR1 LNHNV and CDR2 YYDKDF (reference sequence). This CDR3 is 12 amino acids long. The same sample was also used in a study of human thymus T cells. According to that study: Among the donors, all were healthy Finnish infants having corrective surgery for congenital heart defects. Resections that were taken during corrective heart surgery supplied the thymus tissue. V and J genes seemed to be used with bias in thymic and blood repertoires. Overlap was high between thymic repertoires from unrelated individuals, as reported in related research.

The sequenced sample was thymocytes. The receptor was derived from a boy in the first two years of life with a congenital heart defect. The chain recombines TRBV15 with TRBJ2-1; D is possibly TRBD2 (5 bases). The CDR3 region is CATSRPASGQFF. CDR3 nucleotide sequence: TGTGCCACCAGCAGACCAGCCTCGGGACAGTTCTTC.